This T cell receptor beta chain was captured by sequencing in a study of blood T cell repertoires in COVID-19. As concerns this clone: The identical CDR3 is also encoded by other nucleotide sequences in the sample.

Sequencing was performed with immunoSEQ multiplex PCR; in TCRdb, only in-frame clones are kept and a portion is missing. The data show tens of thousands of clones, 60% to 85% seen once. From germline, CDR1 is SQVTM and CDR2 ANQGSEA. V shed 8 bases and J shed 1 base, with 7 bases lying between them. The CDR3 runs 11 residues. What was sequenced was peripheral blood. The chain employs TRBV29-1 and TRBJ2-3, with D hard to call. The source of this sequence is a human donor in a cohort sampled during active COVID-19. The CDR3 is CSIRGTDTQYF. The CDR3 region has the DNA TGCAGCATAAGAGGCACAGATACGCAGTATTTT.